The 3 T cell receptor beta chains presented below share a single source sample, sequenced in a study of beta chain features in type 1 diabetes. Every bit of the isolated RNA underwent reverse transcription, so sequencing read expressed TCRB transcripts. Repertoires were generated with immunoSEQ multiplex PCR, while TCRdb's copy carries only in-frame clones and drops some. The data show just under 150,000 clones, around 9.3% seen once. Material for sequencing was naive CD4+ T cells from blood. These receptors were collected from a man aged 18 to 30 in good health.

This clone was recorded a few times. V gene TRBV5-1 combines with J gene TRBJ2-3; a possible D gene is TRBD2 (7 bases). V shed 5 bases and J shed 0 bases, with 13 bases lying between them. CDR3 length: 15 residues. The germline V gene encodes CDR1 SGHRS and CDR2 YFSETQ. CDR3 amino acids: CASSIAGASTDTQYF. The CDR3 region has the DNA TGCGCCAGCAGTATTGCGGGGGCCAGCACAGATACGCAGTATTTT.

This clone came up a few times. The V and J genes are TRBV7-2 and TRBJ1-2, with TRBD1 matching over 10 bases. The germline gives CDR1 SGHTA, CDR2 FQGNSA. This CDR3 has 13 residues. V lost 4 bases and J lost 6; bases outside the gene matches: 2. CDR3 sequence reads: CASSSGQGDGYTF. The CDR3 region has the DNA TGTGCCAGCAGCTCAGGACAGGGGGATGGCTACACCTTC. Full variable domain (remainder filled in from reference TRBV7-2 and TRBJ1-2): GAGVSQSPSNKVTEKGKDVELRCDPISGHTALYWYRQSLGQGLEFLIYFQGNSAPDKSGLPSDRFSAERTGGSVSTLTIQRTQQEDSAVYLCASSSGQGDGYTFGSGTRLTVV.

This clone was detected a few times. The chain couples TRBV5-1 to TRBJ2-2; D may be TRBD2 (6 bases). CDR1 SGHRS and CDR2 YFSETQ come from the germline V gene. The CDR3 has 16 residues. With 4 bases removed from V and 5 bases from J, the gap between germline ends came to 18 bases. CDR3 coding DNA: TGCGCCAGCAGCGGGGTCTTGCACCGGGGGACCGGGGAGCTGTTTTTT. Protein: CASSGVLHRGTGELFF.